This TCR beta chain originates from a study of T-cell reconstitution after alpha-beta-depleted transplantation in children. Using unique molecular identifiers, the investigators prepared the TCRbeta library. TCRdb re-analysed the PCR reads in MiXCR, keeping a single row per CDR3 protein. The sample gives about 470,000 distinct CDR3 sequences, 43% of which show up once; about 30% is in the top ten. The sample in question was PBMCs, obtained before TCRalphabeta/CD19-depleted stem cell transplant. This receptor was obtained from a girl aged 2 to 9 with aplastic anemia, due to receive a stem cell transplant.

The CDR3 here is CASSQVDRFEQFF. CDR3 DNA: TGTGCCAGCAGCCAGGTAGACAGGTTTGAGCAGTTCTTC. The chain links TRBV14 to TRBJ2-1; D is perhaps TRBD1 (6 bases). CDR3 length: 13 amino acids. Trimming left V 3 bases short and J 9 bases short, with 12 bases between. Germline CDR1 reads SGHDN; CDR2 reads FVKESK.